The 27 T cell receptor beta chains below come from one sample, sequenced in a study of shared clonotypes between healthy human individuals. The method was immunoSEQ multiplex PCR; TCRdb's version includes in-frame clones alone and lacks a portion of them. The sample contains 2 million to 2.5 million clones, approximately 96% of which appear only once. Source material: naive CD4+ T cells sorted from blood. The subset: CD45RA+ positively selected. The receptors here all came from a man younger than 35 in good health.

V is TRBV5-4 and J is TRBJ2-5, with D hard to call. V was cut by 0 bases and J by 1 base, with 10 bases left in between. Germline assignment: CDR1 SGHNT and CDR2 YYREEE (reference sequence). The CDR3 spans 15 residues. The CDR3 nucleotides are TGTGCCAGCAGCTTGGAAGGCAGCCTCCAAGAGACCCAGTACTTC. The encoded protein is CASSLEGSLQETQYF.

This rearrangement joins TRBV28 to TRBJ2-1; D may be TRBD1 (5 bases). V was clipped by 5 bases and J by 4 bases, with 15 bases between them. The CDR3 totals 15 residues. CDR1 is MDHEN, CDR2 SYDVKM, per germline. The CDR3 here is CASSPGQVSYNEQFF. In nucleotides, the CDR3 is TGTGCCAGCAGTCCCGGACAAGTTAGTTACAATGAGCAGTTCTTC.

This clone has just a few counts. V usage is TRBV6-1 and J usage is TRBJ1-2; 7 positions agree with TRBD1. With 4 bases clipped from V and 5 bases from J, the junction kept 10 bases outside the gene matches. Germline-derived CDR1 and CDR2 are MNHNS and SASEGT. The CDR3 is 15 residues long. CDR3 sequence: CASSATGTAEYGYTF. In DNA form, the CDR3 reads TGTGCCAGCAGTGCAACCGGGACAGCGGAATATGGCTACACCTTC.

The chain is built from TRBV30 and TRBJ1-5; TRBD1 aligns across 10 bases. V dropped 7 bases and J dropped 5; count of bases not matched to a gene: 2. The germline gives CDR1 GTSNPN, CDR2 SVGIG (reference sequence). CDR3 length equals 12 residues. This chain's CDR3 is CASGTGDQPQHF. The CDR3 nucleotides read TGTGCCTCCGGGACAGGGGATCAGCCCCAGCATTTT.

The chain carries TRBV30 and TRBJ1-2, with a possible D match to TRBD1 (6 bases). The CDR3 is 15 amino acids. V lost 0 bases to trimming and J lost 5 bases, with 16 bases between them. CDR1 and CDR2 from the germline V gene are GTSNPN and SVGIG (reference sequence). The CDR3 DNA reads as TGTGCCTGGAGTGTAACAGGGATTCTCGCTTATGGCTACACCTTC. Amino acid sequence: CAWSVTGILAYGYTF.

This chain uses TRBV10-3 with TRBJ1-6; 9 nucleotides align to TRBD1. This CDR3 has 18 amino acids. Germline values: CDR1 ENHRY, CDR2 SYGVKD. J was trimmed by 10 bases and V by 0 bases; bases with no gene match: 13. The CDR3, as DNA: TGTGCCATCAGTGAGTCAGGGACAGGGTCCACTGAAATATCACCCCTCCACTTT. Translated: CAISESGTGSTEISPLHF.

The gene calls are TRBV9 and TRBJ1-1, with D unclear. The CDR3 totals 14 residues. Trimming pared 3 bases from V and 4 bases from J, leaving 13 bases between. Germline V CDR1 and CDR2: SGDLS, YYNGEE. CDR3 sequence (DNA): TGTGCCAGCAGCGGTCGACACTCGTCCACTGAAGCTTTCTTT. It translates to CASSGRHSSTEAFF.

This chain links TRBV5-1 with TRBJ2-5, with no clear D. Germline V CDR1 and CDR2: SGHRS, YFSETQ. The CDR3 is 12 residues long. The V end was cut by 2 bases, the J end by 3 bases, with 5 bases between. The CDR3 DNA follows: TGCGCCAGCAGCTTCTCGGAAGAGACCCAGTACTTC. As protein: CASSFSEETQYF.

This chain joins TRBV7-2 and TRBJ2-7; 9 nucleotides match TRBD1. The CDR3 extends over 17 amino acids. V lost 5 bases, J lost 3 bases, and 14 bases stayed unmatched. Germline CDR1 is SGHTA and CDR2 is FQGNSA. This CDR3 is CASSRHPGQGKVYEQYF. The CDR3 DNA reads as TGTGCCAGCAGCCGACACCCCGGACAGGGGAAAGTCTACGAGCAGTACTTC.

This clone was detected once. The chain carries TRBV2 and TRBJ2-7; 12 bases are a match to TRBD2. The ends lost 2 bases at V and 3 bases at J; junction bases unmatched: 11. The CDR3 covers 18 residues. Germline V lookup: CDR1 SNHLY, CDR2 FYNNEI. The CDR3 loop is CASSEFLRRLAGDYEQYF. As DNA, the CDR3 is TGTGCCAGCAGTGAATTTTTAAGAAGACTAGCGGGAGACTACGAGCAGTACTTC.

The V gene is TRBV6-5, the J gene TRBJ1-3, with a weak D call TRBD1 (6 bases). Germline assignment: CDR1 MNHEY and CDR2 SVGAGI. V lost 5 bases, J lost 4 bases, and 12 bases lay in between. The CDR3 spans 14 residues. Here the CDR3 reads CASSGTPGGNTIYF. CDR3 bases: TGTGCCAGCAGTGGGACACCGGGGGGAAACACCATATATTTT.

This clone has just one count. The chain combines TRBV7-6 with TRBJ2-1, with D perhaps matching TRBD2 (5 bases). The V gene's germline CDR1 is SGHVS and CDR2 FNYEAQ. The CDR3 consists of 14 residues. Trimming removed 5 bases from V and 4 bases from J, with 12 bases in between. The CDR3 sequence is CASSPDSRYNEQFF. The DNA of the CDR3 is TGTGCCAGCAGCCCGGACTCCCGTTACAATGAGCAGTTCTTC.

The CDR3 loop is CASSIDPATGELFF. The CDR3, as DNA: TGTGCCAGTAGTATAGATCCAGCCACCGGGGAGCTGTTTTTT. V is TRBV19 and J is TRBJ2-2; D call uncertain. The germline CDR1 and CDR2 sequences are LNHDA and SQIVND (reference sequence). V lost 0 bases and J lost 4, with 6 bases in between. The CDR3 contains 14 residues.

As for this clone: Other DNA sequences in this specimen translate into the identical CDR3. The chain recombines TRBV5-1 with TRBJ2-2; D is perhaps TRBD2 (6 bases). V was cut by 0 bases and J by 3 bases, with 9 bases left in between. The germline V gene encodes CDR1 SGHRS and CDR2 YFSETQ. The CDR3 runs to 15 residues. In DNA form, the CDR3 reads TGCGCCAGCAGCTTGGTAACGGGAGACACCGGGGAGCTGTTTTTT. It translates to CASSLVTGDTGELFF.

This clone appeared a single time. V is TRBV5-4 and J is TRBJ1-6; 7 bases are shared with TRBD1. Germline loops: CDR1 SGHNT, CDR2 YYREEE (reference sequence). This CDR3 has 16 residues. The V segment lost 0 bases and the J segment 6 bases; nucleotides outside the gene matches: 6. The CDR3 coding sequence is TGTGCCAGCAGCTTGGGGGCCGACAGGGTTAATTCACCCCTCCACTTT. Residues: CASSLGADRVNSPLHF.

As concerns this clone: This sample includes further DNA sequences coding for the same CDR3. The chain employs TRBV5-1 and TRBJ1-6; D is unclear. V lost 0 bases, J lost 5 bases, and 3 bases lay in between. Germline loops: CDR1 SGHRS, CDR2 YFSETQ. This CDR3 has 13 amino acids. CDR3 DNA sequence: TGCGCCAGCAGCTTGGGGGATAATTCACCCCTCCACTTT. Its protein is CASSLGDNSPLHF.

The V call is TRBV7-8, the J call TRBJ1-2; a possible D gene is TRBD1 (5 bases). The V end was cut by 5 bases, the J end by 0 bases, with 16 bases between. CDR3 length: 16 residues. Germline CDR1 is SGHVS and CDR2 is FQNEAQ. CDR3 sequence reads: CASSKGAGPSNYGYTF. The CDR3 DNA is TGTGCCAGCAGCAAAGGGGCAGGGCCGTCTAACTATGGCTACACCTTC.

The V call is TRBV18, the J call TRBJ1-4; 9 positions agree with TRBD1. CDR1 KGHSH and CDR2 LQKENI come from the germline V gene. With 4 bases clipped from V and 7 bases from J, the junction kept 10 bases outside the gene matches. The CDR3 contains 16 residues. The CDR3 sequence is CASSQGTGTGIEKLFF. The CDR3, as DNA: TGTGCCAGCTCACAGGGGACCGGGACAGGGATTGAAAAACTGTTTTTT.

The chain links TRBV30 to TRBJ2-4, with a weak D call TRBD1 (5 bases). Trimming shortened V by 2 bases and J by 8 bases, and 22 bases separated the two germline ends. CDR1 and CDR2 (germline): GTSNPN, SVGIG (reference sequence). The CDR3 is 16 amino acids. The CDR3, as DNA: TGTGCCTGGAGTCGCGACAGTCCGCCTGTGGCGGACATTCAGTACTTC. This sequence encodes CAWSRDSPPVADIQYF. Full variable domain (missing parts from reference TRBV30 and TRBJ2-4): SQTIHQWPATLVQPVGSPLSLECTVEGTSNPNLYWYRQAAGRGLQLLFYSVGIGQISSEVPQNLSASRPQDRQFILSSKKLLLSDSGFYLCAWSRDSPPVADIQYFGAGTRLSVL.

Regarding this clone: A read error may produce the germline difference seen at one junction end. The chain carries TRBV28 and TRBJ1-2; D is uncertain. CDR1 MDHEN and CDR2 SYDVKM come from the germline V gene. The CDR3 runs to 15 residues. The chain's CDR3 is CASSLTGTAGCGYTF. The CDR3 bases are TGCGCCAGCAGTTTAACGGGTACAGCCGGCTGTGGCTACACCTTC.

In this sample, this clone turned up once. The DNA of the CDR3 is TGTGCCAGCATTTCAGCCGGGGAGCTGTTTTTT. Protein product: CASISAGELFF. This chain connects TRBV9 to TRBJ2-2; D is ambiguous. The CDR3 sequence is 11 residues long. Germline V lookup: CDR1 SGDLS, CDR2 YYNGEE. Deletions cut 6 bases from V and 6 bases from J, with 6 bases between.

The table lists this clone with a count of one. V is TRBV4-2 and J is TRBJ1-4; D is perhaps TRBD1 (5 bases). V dropped 3 bases and J dropped 13 bases, with 15 bases sitting between them. CDR3 length equals 13 residues. Germline-derived CDR1 and CDR2 are LGHNA and YNFKEQ. The CDR3 DNA is TGTGCCAGCAGCCACTCATCGCCGCAGGGACTGTTTTTT. Encoded protein: CASSHSSPQGLFF.

This chain's CDR3 is CASSSNQAGKTDTQYF. As DNA, the CDR3 is TGTGCCAGCAGCTCGAATCAAGCGGGAAAGACAGATACGCAGTATTTT. The chain combines TRBV13 with TRBJ2-3, with 7 bases that match TRBD2. V lost 4 bases and J lost 3; bases outside the gene matches: 10. The CDR3 is 16 residues long. Germline-derived CDR1 and CDR2 are PRHDT and FYEKMQ (reference sequence).

The chain has TRBV4-1 and TRBJ2-7, with D perhaps matching TRBD1 or TRBD2 (5 bases each). This CDR3 comprises 16 residues. The germline CDR1 and CDR2 sequences are MGHRA and YSYEKL. The ends were cut back, 1 base at V and 2 bases at J, with 15 bases in the middle. CDR3 nucleotides: TGCGCCAGCAGCCAAGTTGACAGCGGCGTCCCCTACGAGCAGTACTTC. Translation: CASSQVDSGVPYEQYF.

This chain uses TRBV4-2 with TRBJ2-5, with D possibly matching TRBD1 (6 bases). Germline loops: CDR1 LGHNA, CDR2 YNFKEQ. The CDR3 is 16 amino acids. Trimming took off 6 bases at V and 5 bases at J, with 22 bases between the two ends. The CDR3 here is CASSKDPVTGLETQYF. CDR3 bases: TGTGCCAGCAGTAAAGACCCTGTGACAGGCCTTGAGACCCAGTACTTC.

The V gene is TRBV11-3, the J gene TRBJ2-5; D may be TRBD2 (7 bases). CDR3 size: 16 residues. Trimming cost V 3 bases and J 5 bases, with 19 bases left between them. The germline gives CDR1 SGHNT, CDR2 YENEEA. CDR3 in DNA: TGTGCCAGCAGCTTTGGGACCCGGGGGGCTGGGGAGACCCAGTACTTC. It translates to CASSFGTRGAGETQYF.

In its sample, this clone was seen once. Within the sample, other DNA sequences also encode this same CDR3. The chain uses TRBV18 and TRBJ2-2; D is unclear. CDR3 size: 12 residues. Trimming took off 0 bases at V and 7 bases at J, with 3 bases between the two ends. Germline CDR1 is KGHSH and CDR2 is LQKENI. CDR3 region: CASSPPGGELFF. The CDR3 bases are TGTGCCAGCTCACCACCAGGCGGGGAGCTGTTTTTT.